The next 19 T cell receptor beta chains were all read from a single sample in a study of shared clonotypes between healthy human individuals. Sequenced by immunoSEQ multiplex PCR; TCRdb stores in-frame clones only, minus some. The sample includes 530,000 or so clones, about 75% of them seen just once. Sequencing input: PBMCs. Receptor source: a woman in her thirties or forties in good health. Some clones in this sample may be carry-over from other donors' samples.

The chain employs TRBV19 and TRBJ2-3, with D perhaps matching TRBD1 (5 bases). With 6 bases removed from V and 0 bases from J, the gap between germline ends came to 13 bases. Germline V gives CDR1 LNHDA, CDR2 SQIVND (reference sequence). This CDR3 comprises 15 residues. The CDR3, as DNA: TGTGCCAGTAGAGGGGTGGACGCCAGCACAGATACGCAGTATTTT. Its translation is CASRGVDASTDTQYF.

As DNA, the CDR3 is TGTGCCAGCAGCTCTCCGGGACTAGCGGGATTCTACGAGCAGTACTTC. Amino acid sequence: CASSSPGLAGFYEQYF. V and J are TRBV11-2 and TRBJ2-7; 13 bases fit TRBD2. In germline, CDR1 is SGHAT, CDR2 FQNNGV. The CDR3 is made up of 16 amino acids. V lost 4 bases and J lost 3; bases outside the gene matches: 6.

This clone was picked up one time. This chain joins TRBV5-1 and TRBJ2-5; D gene ambiguous. CDR1 is SGHRS and CDR2 is YFSETQ in the germline V gene. The CDR3 extends over 14 amino acids. V lost 4 bases and J lost 1, with 11 bases in between. CDR3 sequence reads: CASSPGSSQETQYF. The CDR3 nucleotides are TGCGCCAGCAGCCCCGGGTCGAGCCAAGAGACCCAGTACTTC.

The V gene is TRBV28, the J gene TRBJ1-1; TRBD1 is a possible D gene (5 bases). The CDR3 is made up of 13 amino acids. The V gene lost 6 bases and the J gene lost 6 bases, with 14 bases spanning the gap. Germline assignment: CDR1 MDHEN and CDR2 SYDVKM. The CDR3 loop reads CASRVLRASEAFF. The CDR3 region has the DNA TGTGCCAGCAGGGTACTCAGGGCTTCTGAAGCTTTCTTT. Full variable domain (missing parts from reference TRBV28 and TRBJ1-1): DVKVTQSSRYLVKRTGEKVFLECVQDMDHENMFWYRQDPGLGLRLIYFSYDVKMKEKGDIPEGYSVSREKKERFSLILESASTNQTSMYLCASRVLRASEAFFGQGTRLTVV.

This clone has only one observation. The V and J genes are TRBV7-7 and TRBJ2-2; D might be TRBD1 (5 bases). There are 14 residues in the CDR3. V lost 1 base and J lost 6, with 9 bases in between. CDR1 is SSHAT, CDR2 FNYEAQ, per germline (reference sequence). In DNA form, the CDR3 reads TGTGCCAGCAGCTTAGGGATAGGGGCCGGGGAGCTGTTTTTT. This translates into CASSLGIGAGELFF.

CDR3: CASSLARVGAGELFF. DNA of the CDR3: TGTGCCAGCAGCTTAGCGCGAGTGGGGGCCGGGGAGCTGTTTTTT. The V and J genes are TRBV7-8 and TRBJ2-2; D may correspond to TRBD1 or TRBD2 (5 bases each). From germline, CDR1 is SGHVS and CDR2 FQNEAQ. The CDR3 spans 15 residues. V was cut by 0 bases and J by 6 bases, with 11 bases left in between.

The chain employs TRBV5-4 and TRBJ2-5, with 8 bases that match TRBD2. This CDR3 region has 14 residues. CDR1 SGHNT and CDR2 YYREEE come from the germline V gene (reference sequence). Trimming at V came to 5 bases and at J to 3 bases, leaving 6 bases not matched to a gene. The chain's CDR3 is CASSQAGAEETQYF. CDR3 sequence (DNA): TGTGCCAGCAGTCAAGCGGGAGCTGAAGAGACCCAGTACTTC.

This chain connects TRBV20-1 to TRBJ2-2, with D tentatively TRBD1 (6 bases). The germline V gene has CDR1 DFQATT and CDR2 SNEGSKA (reference sequence). Trimming removed 3 bases at V and 8 bases at J, with 7 bases between. The CDR3 has 11 amino acids. The CDR3 protein is CSARRGGELFF. Here the CDR3 DNA reads TGCAGTGCTAGGAGGGGGGGGGAGCTGTTTTTT.

This chain connects TRBV2 to TRBJ2-1; D perhaps matches TRBD1 (5 bases). Germline V gives CDR1 SNHLY, CDR2 FYNNEI. Trimming took 2 bases from V and 0 from J, leaving 8 bases between them. The length of the CDR3 is 15 residues. The CDR3 reads CASSERGTSYNEQFF. In DNA, the CDR3 is TGTGCCAGCAGTGAAAGGGGAACCTCCTACAATGAGCAGTTCTTC.

The chain links TRBV9 to TRBJ1-3, with D maybe TRBD1 (5 bases). The CDR3 contains 16 residues. Germline CDR1 reads SGDLS; CDR2 reads YYNGEE. The V gene lost 1 base and the J gene lost 3 bases, with 14 bases spanning the gap. DNA for the CDR3: TGTGCCAGCAGCGTAACTCCGGGGGATCTTGGAAACACCATATATTTT. Translating it yields CASSVTPGDLGNTIYF.

V usage is TRBV28 and J usage is TRBJ2-5; no firm D call. The CDR3 has 13 residues. CDR1 and CDR2 (germline): MDHEN, SYDVKM. V shed 3 bases and J shed 5 bases, with 10 bases lying between them. The CDR3 bases are TGTGCCAGCAGTTTCCCCGAGGTTGAGACCCAGTACTTC. Translation gives CASSFPEVETQYF.

The chain carries TRBV18 and TRBJ2-1, with 7 bases aligning to TRBD2. The germline V gene encodes CDR1 KGHSH and CDR2 LQKENI. The CDR3 is 16 amino acids. The V segment lost 3 bases and the J segment 0 bases; nucleotides outside the gene matches: 5. CDR3 loop: CASSPLAASSYNEQFF. DNA of the CDR3: TGTGCCAGCTCACCCCTAGCGGCAAGCTCCTACAATGAGCAGTTCTTC.

Only a few counts were recorded for this clone. This chain uses TRBV30 with TRBJ1-5; D is ambiguous. Between the trimmed V and J ends, which lost 3 bases and 4 bases, there was a span of 10 bases. Germline CDR1 GTSNPN, CDR2 SVGIG (reference sequence). The CDR3 has 13 residues. CDR3 amino acids: CAWSTLGNQPQHF. CDR3 DNA sequence: TGTGCCTGGAGCACTCTCGGGAATCAGCCCCAGCATTTT.

The sample holds a few counts of this clone. CDR3 in DNA: TGTGCCAGCAGTTACGGGAACTATGAAGCTTTCTTT. Translation gives CASSYGNYEAFF. The genes are TRBV2 and TRBJ1-1; D is unclear. This CDR3 is built from 12 residues. V was pared by 5 bases and J by 7 bases, with 11 bases between. From germline, CDR1 is SNHLY and CDR2 FYNNEI.

The genes are TRBV19 and TRBJ1-1; D not certain. The CDR3 is 12 residues long. Germline V gene lookup returns CDR1 LNHDA and CDR2 SQIVND (reference sequence). V was pared by 7 bases and J by 4 bases, with 10 bases between. The CDR3 DNA reads as TGTGCCAGTAAGGAATTGGGCACTGAAGCTTTCTTT. Translation gives CASKELGTEAFF.

J is TRBJ2-7 and V is TRBV25-1; TRBD2 agrees at 12 bases. Germline lookup yields CDR1 MGHDK and CDR2 SYGVNS. The CDR3 has 15 residues. V was clipped by 6 bases and J by 3 bases; unmatched bases: 6. The CDR3 coding sequence is TGTGCCAGCAGAGGGCTAGCGGGAGGGAACTACGAGCAGTACTTC. Translated, it gives CASRGLAGGNYEQYF.

The chain combines TRBV7-3 with TRBJ1-6; D unresolved. The V and J ends lost 4 bases and 7 bases respectively, with 8 bases between them. The CDR3 contains 13 residues. CDR1 and CDR2 (germline): SGHTA, FQGTGA. CDR3 bases: TGTGCCAGCAGCTCCCTAGGCAATTCACCCCTCCACTTT. This gives the protein CASSSLGNSPLHF. Variable domain in full (rest from reference TRBV7-3 and TRBJ1-6): GAGVSQTPSNKVTEKGKYVELRCDPISGHTALYWYRQSLGQGPEFLIYFQGTGAADDSGLPNDRFFAVRPEGSVSTLKIQRTERGDSAVYLCASSSLGNSPLHFGNGTRLTVT.

The rearrangement uses TRBV29-1 and TRBJ1-2; TRBD1 agrees at 10 bases. The CDR3 is made up of 12 amino acids. Germline CDR1 SQVTM, CDR2 ANQGSEA. V lost 6 bases, J lost 6 bases, and 4 bases stayed unmatched. CDR3 protein: CSVDRGLDGYTF. The CDR3 DNA reads TGCAGCGTCGACAGGGGGCTTGATGGCTACACCTTC.

This chain uses TRBV28 with TRBJ1-5, with a possible D match to TRBD1 (5 bases). Germline CDR1 is MDHEN and CDR2 is SYDVKM. V lost 2 bases to trimming and J lost 6 bases, with 17 bases between them. CDR3 length: 16 amino acids. Here the CDR3 reads CASSLLLSGESQPQHF. The DNA of the CDR3 is TGTGCCAGCAGTTTACTATTGTCGGGGGAAAGTCAGCCCCAGCATTTT. Complete variable domain (other parts from reference TRBV28 and TRBJ1-5): DVKVTQSSRYLVKRTGEKVFLECVQDMDHENMFWYRQDPGLGLRLIYFSYDVKMKEKGDIPEGYSVSREKKERFSLILESASTNQTSMYLCASSLLLSGESQPQHFGDGTRLSIL.